The rows below give T cell receptor beta chains drawn from one sample of a study of T cell clones after liver transplantation. Using immunoSEQ multiplex PCR, the repertoire was profiled, and TCRdb retains in-frame clones only, with some absent. The sample includes tens of thousands of clones, roughly 80% seen only once; the top ten take 2.5% to 3.5%. This specimen consisted of CD4+ T cells from blood, obtained at the 22-month timepoint. Receptors were obtained from a human patient who received a liver transplant. Some T cells here may be from the graft donor. Both conserved end residues are part of each CDR3. D genes are given only for firm matches.

v_call	d_call	j_call	cdr3_aa
TRBV5-4	NA	TRBJ2-3	CASSYARVETDTQYF
TRBV5-4	NA	TRBJ2-5	CASRKGETQYF
TRBV5-1	NA	TRBJ2-7	CASSPSPGHYEQYF
TRBV2	NA	TRBJ2-1	CASRGTLSSYNEQFF
TRBV5-8	NA	TRBJ1-1	CASRPRGNTEAFF
TRBV5-5	NA	TRBJ1-1	CASSLVGGQPYLLNTEAFF
TRBV5-1	TRBD2	TRBJ2-1	CASSLTSGSNEQFF
TRBV11-3	TRBD1	TRBJ2-1	CASSLGQGADYEQFF
TRBV7-9	NA	TRBJ1-4	CASSSPGERNEKLFF
TRBV4-2	TRBD1	TRBJ1-2	CASSQGDSRGYGYTF
TRBV5-1	TRBD2	TRBJ2-1	CASSLQGLAGEVEQFF
TRBV4-2	TRBD2	TRBJ2-2	CASSPYSGEELFF
TRBV5-1	NA	TRBJ2-2	CASSLVSLGNGELFF
TRBV5-1	NA	TRBJ2-2	CASSPRLVDGSGELFF